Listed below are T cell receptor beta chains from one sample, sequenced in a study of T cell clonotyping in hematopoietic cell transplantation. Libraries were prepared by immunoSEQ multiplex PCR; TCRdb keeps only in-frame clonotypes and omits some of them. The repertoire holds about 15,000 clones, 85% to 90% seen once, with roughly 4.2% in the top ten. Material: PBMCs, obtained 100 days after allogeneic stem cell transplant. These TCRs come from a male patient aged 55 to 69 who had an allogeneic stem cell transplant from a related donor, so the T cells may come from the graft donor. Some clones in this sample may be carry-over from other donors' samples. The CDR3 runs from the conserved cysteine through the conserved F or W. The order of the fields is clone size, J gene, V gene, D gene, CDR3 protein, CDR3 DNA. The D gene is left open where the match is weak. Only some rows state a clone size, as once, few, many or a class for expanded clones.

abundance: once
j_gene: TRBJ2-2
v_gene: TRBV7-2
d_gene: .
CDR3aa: CASRRGATTGELFF
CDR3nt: TGTGCCAGTCGACGGGGGGCAACCACCGGGGAGCTGTTTTTT

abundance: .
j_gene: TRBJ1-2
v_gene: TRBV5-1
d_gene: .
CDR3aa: CASSMEAGGYGYTF
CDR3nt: TGCGCCAGCAGCATGGAAGCCGGGGGCTATGGCTACACCTTC

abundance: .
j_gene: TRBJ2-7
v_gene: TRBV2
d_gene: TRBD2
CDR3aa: CASRLAGEEQYF
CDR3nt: TGTGCCAGCAGACTAGCGGGGGAAGAGCAGTACTTC

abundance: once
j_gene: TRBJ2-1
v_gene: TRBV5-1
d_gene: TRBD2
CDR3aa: CASSLAAGDNEQFF
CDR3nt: TGCGCCAGCAGCTTGGCCGCGGGGGACAATGAGCAGTTCTTC

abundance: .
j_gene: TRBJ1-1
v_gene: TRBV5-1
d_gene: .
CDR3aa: CASSSTGFWTEAFF
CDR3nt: TGCGCCAGCAGCTCCACAGGGTTCTGGACTGAAGCTTTCTTT

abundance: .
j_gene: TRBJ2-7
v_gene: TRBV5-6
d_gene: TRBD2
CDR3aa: CASSSIFSGGDEQYF
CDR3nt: TGTGCCAGCAGCTCAATTTTTAGCGGGGGGGACGAGCAGTACTTC

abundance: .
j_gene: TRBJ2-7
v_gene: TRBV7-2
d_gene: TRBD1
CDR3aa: CASSPGQASSKQYF
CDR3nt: TGTGCCAGCAGCCCGGGACAGGCCTCCTCCAAGCAGTACTTC

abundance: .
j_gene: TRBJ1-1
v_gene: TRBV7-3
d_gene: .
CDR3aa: CASSPSGDTEAFF
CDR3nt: TGTGCCAGCAGCCCCTCAGGGGACACTGAAGCTTTCTTT

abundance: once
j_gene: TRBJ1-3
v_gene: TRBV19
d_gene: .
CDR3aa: CASSEDTSSGNTIYF
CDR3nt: TGTGCCAGTAGTGAGGACACCAGCTCTGGAAACACCATATATTTT

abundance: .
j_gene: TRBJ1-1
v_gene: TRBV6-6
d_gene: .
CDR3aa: CASSYAGGETEAFF
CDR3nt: TGTGCCAGCAGTTACGCGGGGGGCGAGACTGAAGCTTTCTTT